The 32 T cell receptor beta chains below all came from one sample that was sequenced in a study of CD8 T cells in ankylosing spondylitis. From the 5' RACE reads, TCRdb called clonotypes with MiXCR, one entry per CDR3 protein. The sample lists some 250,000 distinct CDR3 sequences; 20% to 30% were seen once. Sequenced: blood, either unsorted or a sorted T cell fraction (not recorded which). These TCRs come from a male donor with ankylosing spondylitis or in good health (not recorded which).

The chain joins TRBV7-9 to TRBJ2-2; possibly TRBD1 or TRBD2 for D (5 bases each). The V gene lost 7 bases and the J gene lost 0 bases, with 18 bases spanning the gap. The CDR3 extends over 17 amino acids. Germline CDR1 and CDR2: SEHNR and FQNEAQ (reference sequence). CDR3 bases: TGTGCCAGCAACCTCTTAGGGACGGCCGCGAACACCGGGGAGCTGTTTTTT. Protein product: CASNLLGTAANTGELFF.

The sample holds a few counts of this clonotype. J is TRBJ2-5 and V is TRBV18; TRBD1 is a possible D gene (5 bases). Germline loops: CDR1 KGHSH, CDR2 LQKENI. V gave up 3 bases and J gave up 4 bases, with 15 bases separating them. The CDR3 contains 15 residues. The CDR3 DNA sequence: TGTGCCAGCTCACCCCCAGGGTCTGGTGGAGAGACCCAGTACTTC. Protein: CASSPPGSGGETQYF. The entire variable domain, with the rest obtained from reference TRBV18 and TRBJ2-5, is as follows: NAGVMQNPRHLVRRRGQEARLRCSPMKGHSHVYWYRQLPEEGLKFMVYLQKENIIDESGMPKERFSAEFPKEGPSILRIQQVVRGDSAAYFCASSPPGSGGETQYFGPGTRLLVL.

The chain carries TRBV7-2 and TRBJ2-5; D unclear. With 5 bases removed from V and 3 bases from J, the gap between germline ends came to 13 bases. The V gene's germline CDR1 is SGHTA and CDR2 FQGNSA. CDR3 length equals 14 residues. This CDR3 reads CASSPVRAKETQYF. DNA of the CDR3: TGTGCCAGCAGCCCGGTAAGGGCCAAAGAGACCCAGTACTTC.

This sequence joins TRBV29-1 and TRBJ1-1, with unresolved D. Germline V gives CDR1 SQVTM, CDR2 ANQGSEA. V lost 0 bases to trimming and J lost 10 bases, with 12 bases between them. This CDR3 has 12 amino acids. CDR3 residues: CSVEDQMVRAFF. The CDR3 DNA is TGCAGCGTTGAAGATCAGATGGTGAGAGCTTTCTTT.

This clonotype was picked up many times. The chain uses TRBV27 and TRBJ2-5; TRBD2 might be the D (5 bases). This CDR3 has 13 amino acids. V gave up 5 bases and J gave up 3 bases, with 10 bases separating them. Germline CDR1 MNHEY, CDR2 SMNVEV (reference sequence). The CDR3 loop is CASSGSSEETQYF. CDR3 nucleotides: TGTGCCAGCAGTGGGAGTTCCGAAGAGACCCAGTACTTC.

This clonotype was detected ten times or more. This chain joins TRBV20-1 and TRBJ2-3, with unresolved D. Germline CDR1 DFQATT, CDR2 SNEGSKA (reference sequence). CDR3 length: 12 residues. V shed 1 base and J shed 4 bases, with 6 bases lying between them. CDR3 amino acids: CSARVDPDTQYF. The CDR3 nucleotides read TGCAGTGCTAGAGTCGACCCAGATACGCAGTATTTT.

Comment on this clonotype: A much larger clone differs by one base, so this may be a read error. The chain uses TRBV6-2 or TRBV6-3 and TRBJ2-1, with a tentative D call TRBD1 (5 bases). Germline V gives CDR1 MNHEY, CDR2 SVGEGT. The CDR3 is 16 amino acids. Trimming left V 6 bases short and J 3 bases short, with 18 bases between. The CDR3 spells CASRHIPQEYYNEQFF. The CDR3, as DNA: TGTGCCAGCAGACACATACCACAGGAATACTACAATGAGCAGTTCTTC.

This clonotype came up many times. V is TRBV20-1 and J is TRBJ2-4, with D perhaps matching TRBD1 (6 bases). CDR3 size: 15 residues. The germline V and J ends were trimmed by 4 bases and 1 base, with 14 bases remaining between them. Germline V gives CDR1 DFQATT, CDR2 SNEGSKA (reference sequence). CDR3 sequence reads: CSATQPRGAKNIQYF. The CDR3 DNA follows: TGCAGTGCTACCCAACCCAGGGGTGCCAAAAACATTCAGTACTTC.

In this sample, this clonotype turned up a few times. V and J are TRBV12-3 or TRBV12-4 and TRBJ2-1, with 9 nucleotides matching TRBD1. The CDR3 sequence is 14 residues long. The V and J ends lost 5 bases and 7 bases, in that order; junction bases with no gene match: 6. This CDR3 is CASSTRQGGNEQFF. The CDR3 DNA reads TGTGCCAGCAGTACGAGACAGGGGGGGAATGAGCAGTTCTTC.

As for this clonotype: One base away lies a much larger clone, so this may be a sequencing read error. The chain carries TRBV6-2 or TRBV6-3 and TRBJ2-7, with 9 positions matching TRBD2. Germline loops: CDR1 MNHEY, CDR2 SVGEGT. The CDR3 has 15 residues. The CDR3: CASSPPGLASYEQCF. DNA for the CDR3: TGTGCCAGCAGTCCGCCGGGACTAGCATCCTACGAGCAGTGCTTC.

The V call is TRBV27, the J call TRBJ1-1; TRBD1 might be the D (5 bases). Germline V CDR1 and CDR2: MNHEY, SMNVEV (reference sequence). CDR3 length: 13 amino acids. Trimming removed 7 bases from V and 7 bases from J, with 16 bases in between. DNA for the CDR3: TGTGCCAGCAACTCATGGGGCAGCCTTGAAGCTTTCTTT. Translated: CASNSWGSLEAFF.

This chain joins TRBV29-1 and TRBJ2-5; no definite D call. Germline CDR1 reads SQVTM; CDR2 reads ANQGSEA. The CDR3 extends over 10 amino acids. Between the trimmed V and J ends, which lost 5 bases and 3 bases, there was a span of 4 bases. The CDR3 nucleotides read TGCAGCGTTATGGAAGAGACCCAGTACTTC. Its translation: CSVMEETQYF.

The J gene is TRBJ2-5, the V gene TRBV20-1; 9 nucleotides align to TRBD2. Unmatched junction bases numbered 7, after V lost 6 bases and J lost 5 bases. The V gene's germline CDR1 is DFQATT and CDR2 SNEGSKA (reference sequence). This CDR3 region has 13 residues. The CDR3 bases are TGCAGTGCCAGCGGGGGGTCGCGGGAGACCCAGTACTTC. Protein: CSASGGSRETQYF.

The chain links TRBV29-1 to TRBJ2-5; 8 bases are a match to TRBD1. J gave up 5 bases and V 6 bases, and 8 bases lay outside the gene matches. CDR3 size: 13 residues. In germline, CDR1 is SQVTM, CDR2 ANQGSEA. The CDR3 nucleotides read TGCAGCGTCGGACAGGGATTGATGGAGACCCAGTACTTC. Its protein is CSVGQGLMETQYF.

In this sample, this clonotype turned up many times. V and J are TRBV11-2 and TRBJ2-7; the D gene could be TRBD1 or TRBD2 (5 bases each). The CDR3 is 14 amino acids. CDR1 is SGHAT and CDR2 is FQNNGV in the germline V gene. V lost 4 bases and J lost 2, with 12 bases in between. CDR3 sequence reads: CASSSRDGPYEQYF. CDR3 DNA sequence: TGTGCCAGCAGCTCCCGGGACGGGCCCTACGAGCAGTACTTC.

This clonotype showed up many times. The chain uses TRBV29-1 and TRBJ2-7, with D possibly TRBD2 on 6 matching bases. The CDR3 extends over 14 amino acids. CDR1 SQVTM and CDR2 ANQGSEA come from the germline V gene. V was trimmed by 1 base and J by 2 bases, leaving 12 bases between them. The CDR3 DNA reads TGCAGCGTTGAAGTGCGGGACCCGGCCTACGAGCAGTACTTC. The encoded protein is CSVEVRDPAYEQYF.

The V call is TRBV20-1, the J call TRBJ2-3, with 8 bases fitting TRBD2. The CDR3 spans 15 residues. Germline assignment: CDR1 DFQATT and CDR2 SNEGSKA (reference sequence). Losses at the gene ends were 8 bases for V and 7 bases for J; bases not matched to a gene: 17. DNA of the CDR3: TGCAGTTCCGCTCTCCCCGCGGGGGGCTATTATACGCAGTATTTT. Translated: CSSALPAGGYYTQYF.

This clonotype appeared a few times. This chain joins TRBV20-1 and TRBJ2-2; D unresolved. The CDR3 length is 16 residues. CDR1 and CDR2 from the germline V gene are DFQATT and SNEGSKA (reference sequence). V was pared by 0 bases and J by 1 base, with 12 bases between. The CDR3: CSARDLYLVNTGELFF. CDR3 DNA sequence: TGCAGTGCTAGAGATCTCTATCTGGTGAACACCGGGGAGCTGTTTTTT.

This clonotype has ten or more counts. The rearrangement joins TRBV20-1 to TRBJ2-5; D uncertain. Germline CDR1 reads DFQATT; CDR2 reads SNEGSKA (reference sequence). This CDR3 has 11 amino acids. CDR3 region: CSTILWGPQYF. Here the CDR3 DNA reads TGCAGCACAATCTTATGGGGTCCCCAGTACTTC.

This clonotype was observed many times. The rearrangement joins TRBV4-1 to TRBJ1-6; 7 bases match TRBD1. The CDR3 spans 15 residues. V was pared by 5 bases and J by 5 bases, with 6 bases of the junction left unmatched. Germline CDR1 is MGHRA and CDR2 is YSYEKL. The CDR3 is CASSTSTGHNSPLHF. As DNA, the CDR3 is TGCGCCAGCAGCACCTCGACAGGGCATAATTCACCCCTCCACTTT.

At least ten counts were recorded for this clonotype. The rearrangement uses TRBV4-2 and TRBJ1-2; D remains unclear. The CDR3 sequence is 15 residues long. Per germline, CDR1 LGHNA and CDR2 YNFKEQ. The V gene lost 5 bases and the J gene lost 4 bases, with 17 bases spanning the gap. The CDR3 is CASSLPGENGYGYTF. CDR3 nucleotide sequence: TGTGCCAGCAGCTTACCTGGAGAGAATGGCTATGGCTACACCTTC.

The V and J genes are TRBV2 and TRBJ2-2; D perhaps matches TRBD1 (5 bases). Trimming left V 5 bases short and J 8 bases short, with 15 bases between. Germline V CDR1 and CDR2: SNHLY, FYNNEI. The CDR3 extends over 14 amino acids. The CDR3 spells CASSYQGTVGELFF. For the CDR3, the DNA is TGTGCCAGCAGTTATCAGGGTACTGTAGGGGAGCTGTTTTTT.

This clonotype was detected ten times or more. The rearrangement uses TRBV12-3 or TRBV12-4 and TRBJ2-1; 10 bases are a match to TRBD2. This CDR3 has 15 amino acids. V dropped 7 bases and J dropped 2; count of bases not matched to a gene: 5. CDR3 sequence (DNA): TGTGCCAGCACCTCCGGGACTAGCGCCTACAATGAGCAGTTCTTC. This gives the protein CASTSGTSAYNEQFF.

The CDR3 sequence: CATSRDLGGELFF. The CDR3 nucleotides read TGTGCCACCAGCAGAGATCTAGGCGGGGAGCTGTTTTTT. The rearrangement links TRBV15 to TRBJ2-2; D is uncertain. Trimming pared 0 bases from V and 7 bases from J, leaving 6 bases between. The germline V gene has CDR1 LNHNV and CDR2 YYDKDF (reference sequence). The CDR3 spans 13 residues.

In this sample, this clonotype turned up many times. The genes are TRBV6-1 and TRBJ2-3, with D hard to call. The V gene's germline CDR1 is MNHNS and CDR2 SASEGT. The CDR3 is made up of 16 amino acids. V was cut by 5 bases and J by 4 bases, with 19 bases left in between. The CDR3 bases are TGTGCCAGCAGTATTACAGTTAGCCGCCGCCCAGATACGCAGTATTTT. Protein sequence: CASSITVSRRPDTQYF.

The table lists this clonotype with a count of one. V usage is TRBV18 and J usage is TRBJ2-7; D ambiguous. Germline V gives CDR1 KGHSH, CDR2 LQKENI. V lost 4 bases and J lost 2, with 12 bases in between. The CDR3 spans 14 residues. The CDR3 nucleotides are TGTGCCAGCTCACTAAACGGGCCCCCCTACGAGCAGTACTTC. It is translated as CASSLNGPPYEQYF.

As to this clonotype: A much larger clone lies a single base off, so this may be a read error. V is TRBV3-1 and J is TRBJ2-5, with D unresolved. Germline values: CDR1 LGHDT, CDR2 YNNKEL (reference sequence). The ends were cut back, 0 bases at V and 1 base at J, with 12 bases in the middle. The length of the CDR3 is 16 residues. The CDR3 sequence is CASSQENDSGQETQYF. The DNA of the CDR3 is TGTGCCAGCAGCCAAGAGAATGATTCCGGCCAAGAGACCCAGTACTTC.

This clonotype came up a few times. CDR3 DNA: TGTGCCATCAGTTACCAGGGATCTGGAAACACCATATATTTT. Encoded protein: CAISYQGSGNTIYF. The rearrangement uses TRBV10-3 and TRBJ1-3; D is possibly TRBD1 (5 bases). The CDR3 runs 14 residues. V lost 5 bases to trimming and J lost 1 base, with 9 bases between them. The germline V gene has CDR1 ENHRY and CDR2 SYGVKD.

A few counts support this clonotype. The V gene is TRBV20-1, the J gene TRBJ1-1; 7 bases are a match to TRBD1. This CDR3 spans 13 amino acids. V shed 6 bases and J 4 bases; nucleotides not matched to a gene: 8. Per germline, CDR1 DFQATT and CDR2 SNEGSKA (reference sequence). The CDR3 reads CSAPTGWSTEAFF. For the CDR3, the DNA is TGCAGTGCCCCGACAGGGTGGAGCACTGAAGCTTTCTTT.

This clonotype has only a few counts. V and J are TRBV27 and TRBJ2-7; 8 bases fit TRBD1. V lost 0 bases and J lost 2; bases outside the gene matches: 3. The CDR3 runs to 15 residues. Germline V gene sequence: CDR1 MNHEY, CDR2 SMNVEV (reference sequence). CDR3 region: CASSLSTGATYEQYF. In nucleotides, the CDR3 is TGTGCCAGCAGTTTATCGACAGGGGCCACCTACGAGCAGTACTTC.

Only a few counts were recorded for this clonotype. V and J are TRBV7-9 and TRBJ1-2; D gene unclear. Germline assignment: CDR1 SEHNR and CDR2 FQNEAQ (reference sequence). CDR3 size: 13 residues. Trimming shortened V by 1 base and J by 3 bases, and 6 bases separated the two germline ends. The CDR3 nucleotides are TGTGCCAGCAGCTTAGTCCGTGACTATGGCTACACCTTC. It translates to CASSLVRDYGYTF.

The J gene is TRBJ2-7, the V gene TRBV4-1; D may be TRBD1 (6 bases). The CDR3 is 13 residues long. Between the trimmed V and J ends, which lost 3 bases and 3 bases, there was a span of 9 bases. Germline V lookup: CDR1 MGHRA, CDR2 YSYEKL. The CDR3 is CASSHGQSYEQYF. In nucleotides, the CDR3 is TGCGCCAGCAGCCACGGACAGAGCTACGAGCAGTACTTC.